These 10 T cell receptor beta chains were all obtained from the same sample, sequenced in a study of shared clonotypes between healthy human individuals. CD45RO-negative, CCR7-positively selected cells formed the naive CD8 fraction, excluding terminally differentiated effector memory CD45RA+ cells. Clones were read by immunoSEQ multiplex PCR, and TCRdb kept only the in-frame ones, dropping some. The data show some 2 million clones, approximately 94% seen once. The sample taken for sequencing was naive CD8+ T cells sorted from blood. The receptor set was obtained from a man between 18 and 29 years old in good health.

In its sample, this clone was seen once. The chain has TRBV9 and TRBJ2-3, with TRBD2 matching over 7 bases. The CDR3 is 15 residues long. Germline V CDR1 and CDR2: SGDLS, YYNGEE. Trimming removed 3 bases from V and 5 bases from J; junction bases left unmatched: 9. CDR3 nucleotide sequence: TGTGCCAGCAGCGAAACCGGGACTATTGGAGATACGCAGTATTTT. As protein: CASSETGTIGDTQYF.

The count of this clone is one. V usage is TRBV5-1 and J usage is TRBJ1-1; a weak D match, TRBD1 (5 bases). The CDR3 loop spans 15 amino acids. Trimming removed 2 bases at V and 0 bases at J, with 11 bases between. Germline V lookup: CDR1 SGHRS, CDR2 YFSETQ. CDR3 nucleotides: TGCGCCAGCAGCTTTGGACAAGTAATGAACACTGAAGCTTTCTTT. It is translated as CASSFGQVMNTEAFF. Supplemented by reference TRBV5-1 and TRBJ1-1, the full variable domain reads KAGVTQTPRYLIKTRGQQVTLSCSPISGHRSVSWYQQTPGQGLQFLFEYFSETQRNKGNFPGRFSGRQFSNSRSEMNVSTLELGDSALYLCASSFGQVMNTEAFFGQGTRLTVV.

This rearrangement joins TRBV7-9 to TRBJ1-1, with D unclear. The V gene lost 5 bases and the J gene lost 1 base, with 5 bases spanning the gap. This CDR3 spans 12 amino acids. From germline, CDR1 is SEHNR and CDR2 FQNEAQ (reference sequence). CDR3 region: CASSKENTEAFF. The CDR3 nucleotides are TGTGCCAGCAGCAAAGAGAACACTGAAGCTTTCTTT. Filled out from reference TRBV7-9 and TRBJ1-1, the complete variable domain reads DTGVSQNPRHKITKRGQNVTFRCDPISEHNRLYWYRQTLGQGPEFLTYFQNEAQLEKSRLLSDRFSAERPKGSFSTLEIQRTEQGDSAMYLCASSKENTEAFFGQGTRLTVV.

This chain connects TRBV6-6 to TRBJ1-3, with TRBD1 as a possible D gene (5 bases). Trimming removed 2 bases at V and 4 bases at J, with 15 bases between. This CDR3 region has 16 residues. Germline V lookup: CDR1 MNHNY, CDR2 SVGAGI (reference sequence). CDR3 nucleotide sequence: TGTGCCAGCAGTTACGAACGGGACTATAAAGGAAACACCATATATTTT. Translation gives CASSYERDYKGNTIYF.

Worth noting for this clone: The same CDR3 is also encoded by other DNA sequences in this sample. V is TRBV14 and J is TRBJ2-7; D is possibly TRBD1 (6 bases). The CDR3 consists of 14 residues. The V and J ends lost 0 bases and 0 bases respectively, with 6 bases between them. Germline V gene data show CDR1 as SGHDN and CDR2 as FVKESK. In nucleotides, the CDR3 is TGTGCCAGCAGCCAAGAGGACAGCTCCTACGAGCAGTACTTC. Protein: CASSQEDSSYEQYF.

This chain uses TRBV4-1 with TRBJ2-1; D might be TRBD2 (6 bases). V was trimmed by 3 bases and J by 10 bases, leaving 13 bases between them. This CDR3 is built from 13 residues. Germline loops: CDR1 MGHRA, CDR2 YSYEKL. The CDR3 protein is CASSHVGGEEQFF. Written as DNA, the CDR3 is TGCGCCAGCAGCCACGTCGGCGGGGAGGAGCAGTTCTTC.

Comment on this clone: The sample carries other DNA sequences with the same CDR3. The chain combines TRBV7-6 with TRBJ2-3; 16 bases fit TRBD2. Germline V CDR1 and CDR2: SGHVS, FNYEAQ. The trim removed 4 bases at V and 4 bases at J, leaving 2 bases unmatched. CDR3 length: 16 residues. The CDR3 region has the DNA TGTGCCAGCAGCTCGGGACTAGCGGGAGGGCCAGATACGCAGTATTTT. It is translated as CASSSGLAGGPDTQYF.

V usage is TRBV4-1 and J usage is TRBJ2-5; D not certain. This CDR3 has 13 amino acids. V was shortened by 2 bases and J by 5 bases, with 9 bases between the two germline ends. Germline lookup yields CDR1 MGHRA and CDR2 YSYEKL. The CDR3 is CASSQRQAETQYF. The CDR3 nucleotides read TGCGCCAGCAGCCAAAGGCAGGCGGAGACCCAGTACTTC.

The chain recombines TRBV5-4 with TRBJ1-2, with 10 positions matching TRBD1. Looked up from germline, CDR1 is SGHNT and CDR2 is YYREEE (reference sequence). With 3 bases clipped from V and 8 bases from J, the junction kept 4 bases outside the gene matches. The length of the CDR3 is 13 residues. The CDR3, as DNA: TGTGCCAGCAGCTGGGACAGGGGAGGCGGCTACACCTTC. Translating gives CASSWDRGGGYTF.

J is TRBJ2-7 and V is TRBV6-1; weak D call: TRBD2 (7 bases). Trimming took 1 base from V and 2 from J, leaving 15 bases between them. Germline CDR1 MNHNS, CDR2 SASEGT. This CDR3 comprises 16 residues. The chain's CDR3 is CASSEGRGGFTYEQYF. The CDR3 DNA is TGTGCCAGCAGTGAAGGGAGGGGGGGCTTTACCTACGAGCAGTACTTC.